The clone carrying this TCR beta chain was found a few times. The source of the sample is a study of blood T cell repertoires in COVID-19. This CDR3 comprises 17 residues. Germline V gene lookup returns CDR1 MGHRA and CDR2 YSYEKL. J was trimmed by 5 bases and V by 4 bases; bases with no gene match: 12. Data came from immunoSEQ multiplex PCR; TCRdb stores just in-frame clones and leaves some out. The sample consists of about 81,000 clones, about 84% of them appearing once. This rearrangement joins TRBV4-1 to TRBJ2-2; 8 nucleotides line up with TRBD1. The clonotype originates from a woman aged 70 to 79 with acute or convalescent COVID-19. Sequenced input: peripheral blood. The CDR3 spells CASSRGQGGLGTGELFF. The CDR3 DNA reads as TGCGCCAGCAGCCGCGGACAGGGCGGTTTGGGAACCGGGGAGCTGTTTTTT.